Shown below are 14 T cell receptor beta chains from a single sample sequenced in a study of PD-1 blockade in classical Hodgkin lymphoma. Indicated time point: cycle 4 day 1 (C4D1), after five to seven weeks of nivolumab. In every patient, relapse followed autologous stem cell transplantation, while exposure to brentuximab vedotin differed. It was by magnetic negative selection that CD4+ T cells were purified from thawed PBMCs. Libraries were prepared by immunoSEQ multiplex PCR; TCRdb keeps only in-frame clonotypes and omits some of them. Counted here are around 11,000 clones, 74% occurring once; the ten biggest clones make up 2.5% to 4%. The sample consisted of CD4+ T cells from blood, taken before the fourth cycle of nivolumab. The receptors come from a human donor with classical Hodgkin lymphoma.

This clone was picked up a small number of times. The DNA of the CDR3 is TGTGCCAGCAGTGAACTGAACAGGGGATCCTACGAGCAGTACTTC. Encoded protein: CASSELNRGSYEQYF. The gene calls are TRBV25-1 and TRBJ2-7, with 7 bases aligning to TRBD1. The CDR3 contains 15 residues. Unmatched junction bases numbered 5, after V lost 2 bases and J lost 1 base. Germline assignment: CDR1 MGHDK and CDR2 SYGVNS.

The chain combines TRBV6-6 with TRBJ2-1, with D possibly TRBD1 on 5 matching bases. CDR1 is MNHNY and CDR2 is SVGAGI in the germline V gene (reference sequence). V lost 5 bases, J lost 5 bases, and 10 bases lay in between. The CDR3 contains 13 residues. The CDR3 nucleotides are TGTGCCAGCAGTCGACAGATTAACAATGAGCAGTTCTTC. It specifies CASSRQINNEQFF.

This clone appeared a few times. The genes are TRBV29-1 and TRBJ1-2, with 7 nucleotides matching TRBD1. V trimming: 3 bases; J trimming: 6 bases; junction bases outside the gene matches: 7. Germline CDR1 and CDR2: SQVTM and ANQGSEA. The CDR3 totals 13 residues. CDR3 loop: CSVDKTGSHGYTF. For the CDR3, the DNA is TGCAGCGTTGATAAGACAGGGAGCCATGGCTACACCTTC.

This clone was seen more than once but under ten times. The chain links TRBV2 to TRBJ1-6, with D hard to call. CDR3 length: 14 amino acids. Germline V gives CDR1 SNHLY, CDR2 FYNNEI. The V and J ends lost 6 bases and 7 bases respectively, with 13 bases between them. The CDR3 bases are TGTGCCAGCAGGGGGAGAACGGTGAATTCACCCCTCCACTTT. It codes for CASRGRTVNSPLHF. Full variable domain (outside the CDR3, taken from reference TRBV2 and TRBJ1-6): EPEVTQTPSHQVTQMGQEVILRCVPISNHLYFYWYRQILGQKVEFLVSFYNNEISEKSEIFDDQFSVERPDGSNFTLKIRSTKLEDSAMYFCASRGRTVNSPLHFGNGTRLTVT.

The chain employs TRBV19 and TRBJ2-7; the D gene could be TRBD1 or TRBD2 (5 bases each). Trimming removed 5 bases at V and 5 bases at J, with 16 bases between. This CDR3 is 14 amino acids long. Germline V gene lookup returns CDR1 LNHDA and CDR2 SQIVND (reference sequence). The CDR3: CASSGASGGDEQYF. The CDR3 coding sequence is TGTGCCAGTAGTGGGGCCAGTGGAGGAGACGAGCAGTACTTC.

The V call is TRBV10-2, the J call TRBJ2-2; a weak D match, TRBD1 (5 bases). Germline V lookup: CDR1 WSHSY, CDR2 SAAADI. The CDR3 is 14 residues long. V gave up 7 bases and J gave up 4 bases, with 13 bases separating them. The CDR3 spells CASIFTQGTGELFF. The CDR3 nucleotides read TGCGCCAGCATCTTCACTCAGGGCACCGGGGAGCTGTTTTTT.

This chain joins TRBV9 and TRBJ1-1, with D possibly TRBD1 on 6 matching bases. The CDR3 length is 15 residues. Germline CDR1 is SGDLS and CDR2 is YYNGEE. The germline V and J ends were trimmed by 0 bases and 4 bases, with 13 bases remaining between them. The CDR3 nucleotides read TGTGCCAGCAGCGTAGCTGGAGAGGGGGGCACTGAAGCTTTCTTT. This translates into CASSVAGEGGTEAFF.

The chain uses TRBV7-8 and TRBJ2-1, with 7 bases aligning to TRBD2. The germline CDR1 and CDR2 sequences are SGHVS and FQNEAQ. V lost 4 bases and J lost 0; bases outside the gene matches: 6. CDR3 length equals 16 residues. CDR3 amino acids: CASSYRGSVSYNEQFF. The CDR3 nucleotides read TGTGCCAGCAGCTACCGCGGGAGCGTCTCCTACAATGAGCAGTTCTTC.

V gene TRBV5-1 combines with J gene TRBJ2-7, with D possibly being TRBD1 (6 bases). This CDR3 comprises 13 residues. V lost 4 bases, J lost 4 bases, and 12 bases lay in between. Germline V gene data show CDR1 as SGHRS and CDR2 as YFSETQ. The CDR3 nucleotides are TGCGCCAGCAGCCTCGGACAGCAGTACGAGCAGTACTTC. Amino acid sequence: CASSLGQQYEQYF.

The CDR3 sequence is CAWSVERGGNTIYF. In nucleotides, the CDR3 is TGTGCCTGGAGTGTAGAGAGGGGTGGAAACACCATATATTTT. This chain uses TRBV30 with TRBJ1-3; weak D call: TRBD1 (5 bases). Per the germline V gene, CDR1 is GTSNPN and CDR2 is SVGIG (reference sequence). V lost 0 bases and J lost 3, with 9 bases in between. The CDR3 length is 14 residues.

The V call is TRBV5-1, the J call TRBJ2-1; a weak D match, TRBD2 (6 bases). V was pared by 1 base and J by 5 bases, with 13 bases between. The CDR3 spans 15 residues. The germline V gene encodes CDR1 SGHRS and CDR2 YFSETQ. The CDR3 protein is CASSLWGEGHNEQFF. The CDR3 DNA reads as TGCGCCAGCAGCTTGTGGGGGGAAGGACACAATGAGCAGTTCTTC.

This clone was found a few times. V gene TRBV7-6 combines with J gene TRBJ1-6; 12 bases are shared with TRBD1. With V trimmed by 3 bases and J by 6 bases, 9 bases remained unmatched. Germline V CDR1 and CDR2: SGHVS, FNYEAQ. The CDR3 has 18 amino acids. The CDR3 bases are TGTGCCAGCAGCTTCCGGGCTCGGGGACAGGGGGCTAATTCACCCCTCCACTTT. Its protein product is CASSFRARGQGANSPLHF.

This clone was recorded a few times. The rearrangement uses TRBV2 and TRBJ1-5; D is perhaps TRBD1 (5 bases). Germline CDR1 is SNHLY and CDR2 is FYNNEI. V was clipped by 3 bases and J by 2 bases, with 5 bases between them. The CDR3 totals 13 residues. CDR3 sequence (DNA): TGTGCCAGCAGTGACAGGGGCAATCAGCCCCAGCATTTT. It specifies CASSDRGNQPQHF.

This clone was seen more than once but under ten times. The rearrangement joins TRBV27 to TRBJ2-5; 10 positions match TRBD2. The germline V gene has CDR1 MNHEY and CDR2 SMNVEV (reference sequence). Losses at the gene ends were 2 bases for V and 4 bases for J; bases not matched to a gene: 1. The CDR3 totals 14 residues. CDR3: CASSLRLAGETQYF. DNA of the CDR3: TGTGCCAGCAGTTTACGACTAGCGGGAGAGACCCAGTACTTC.